This record concerns one T cell receptor (beta chain) sequence. Its antigen is unknown. The data were taken from a study of T cell responses to AZD1222 COVID-19 vaccine. Method: immunoSEQ multiplex PCR; TCRdb's copy keeps in-frame clones and lacks some. This sample has approximately 96,000 clones, with 75% to 95% found just once. Overall study findings and caveats: Baseline testing showed seropositivity in only a handful of AZD1222 recipients.

The analysis combined second doses at about 4 or about 12 weeks. Per germline, CDR1 SGDLS and CDR2 YYNGEE. The CDR3 totals 15 residues. The V end was cut by 4 bases, the J end by 3 bases, with 11 bases between. This specimen was peripheral blood, taken 28 days after the second AZD1222 dose. The receptor comes from an adult who received the AZD1222 COVID-19 vaccine. This rearrangement joins TRBV9 to TRBJ2-6; a possible D gene is TRBD2 (5 bases). CDR3 region: CASSTGGGGANVLTF. The CDR3 DNA is TGTGCCAGCAGCACCGGAGGAGGTGGGGCCAACGTCCTGACTTTC.